Listed below are T cell receptor beta chains from one sample, sequenced in a study of T cells in Graves' hyperthyroidism and ophthalmopathy. TCRdb re-derived calls from the multiplex PCR reads in MiXCR, one entry per CDR3 protein. The table has approximately 700,000 distinct CDR3 sequences, roughly 17% seen once. Input material: blood. The receptors here all came from a man aged 18 to 35 with Graves' hyperthyroidism. CDR3s include the opening cysteine and the closing phenylalanine or tryptophan. The D gene is left open where the match is weak. Expanded clones get a size class; other rows say once, few or many, or leave the size out.

v_call: TRBV5-8; j_call: TRBJ2-7; clone_size: few; d_call: -; cdr3_aa: CASSPFGRDGSYEQYF; cdr3_nt: TGTGCCAGCAGCCCGTTCGGTCGAGACGGCTCCTACGAGCAGTACTTC
v_call: TRBV5-1; j_call: TRBJ2-2; clone_size: few; d_call: TRBD1; cdr3_aa: CASSLEGQANTGELFF; cdr3_nt: TGCGCCAGCAGCTTGGAGGGACAGGCTAACACCGGGGAGCTGTTTTTT
v_call: TRBV3-1; j_call: TRBJ2-7; clone_size: -; d_call: TRBD1; cdr3_aa: CASSGPDREGVRKGDYEQYF; cdr3_nt: TGTGCCAGCAGCGGACCAGACAGGGAAGGGGTCCGAAAAGGGGACTACGAGCAGTACTTC
v_call: TRBV20-1; j_call: TRBJ1-5; clone_size: few; d_call: TRBD1; cdr3_aa: CSARKTQGAGQPQHF; cdr3_nt: TGCAGTGCTAGAAAAACACAGGGGGCAGGTCAGCCCCAGCATTTT
v_call: TRBV25-1; j_call: TRBJ1-5; clone_size: -; d_call: TRBD1; cdr3_aa: CASSEPMTGGQYGQPQHF; cdr3_nt: TGTGCCAGCAGTGAACCCATGACAGGGGGCCAATATGGTCAGCCCCAGCATTTT
v_call: TRBV30; j_call: TRBJ2-3; clone_size: -; d_call: TRBD2; cdr3_aa: CAWGSGRGDTQYF; cdr3_nt: TGTGCCTGGGGTAGCGGGAGGGGAGATACGCAGTATTTT
v_call: TRBV28; j_call: TRBJ2-7; clone_size: -; d_call: TRBD1; cdr3_aa: CAGSPGQRSSYEQYF; cdr3_nt: TGTGCCGGCAGTCCGGGACAGAGGAGCTCCTACGAGCAGTACTTC
v_call: TRBV28; j_call: TRBJ1-5; clone_size: -; d_call: -; cdr3_aa: CASSDSSGGGGNQPQHF; cdr3_nt: TGTGCCAGCAGTGATTCTTCGGGAGGGGGGGGCAATCAGCCCCAGCATTTT
v_call: TRBV12-3/TRBV12-4; j_call: TRBJ2-7; clone_size: few; d_call: -; cdr3_aa: CASSLFGGSSSYEQYF; cdr3_nt: TGTGCCAGCAGTTTATTCGGAGGGTCAAGCTCCTACGAGCAGTACTTC
v_call: TRBV29-1; j_call: TRBJ2-5; clone_size: -; d_call: -; cdr3_aa: CSALNSRETQYF; cdr3_nt: TGCAGCGCCCTGAACTCGAGAGAGACCCAGTACTTC
v_call: TRBV3-1; j_call: TRBJ1-5; clone_size: few; d_call: -; cdr3_aa: CASSQLGATQPQHF; cdr3_nt: TGTGCCAGCAGCCAACTCGGGGCGACTCAGCCCCAGCATTTT
v_call: TRBV7-9; j_call: TRBJ2-1; clone_size: many; d_call: TRBD2; cdr3_aa: CASSSISGRVYNEQFF; cdr3_nt: TGTGCCAGCAGCTCCATTAGCGGGAGAGTCTACAATGAGCAGTTCTTC
v_call: TRBV9; j_call: TRBJ2-1; clone_size: -; d_call: -; cdr3_aa: CASSVLGSYNEQFF; cdr3_nt: TGTGCCAGCAGCGTTCTAGGCTCCTACAATGAGCAGTTCTTC
v_call: TRBV18; j_call: TRBJ2-5; clone_size: many; d_call: -; cdr3_aa: CASSPPGAAETQYF; cdr3_nt: TGTGCCAGCTCACCTCCAGGGGCGGCGGAGACCCAGTACTTC
v_call: TRBV7-3; j_call: TRBJ2-3; clone_size: -; d_call: -; cdr3_aa: CASSPTGHPSDTQYF; cdr3_nt: TGTGCCAGCAGCCCCACCGGGCACCCTTCAGATACGCAGTATTTT
v_call: TRBV20-1; j_call: TRBJ2-4; clone_size: few; d_call: TRBD2; cdr3_aa: CSAELLAVAKNIQYF; cdr3_nt: TGCAGTGCCGAGTTACTAGCGGTAGCCAAAAACATTCAGTACTTC
v_call: TRBV20-1; j_call: TRBJ2-7; clone_size: -; d_call: TRBD1; cdr3_aa: CSASGTDSYEQYF; cdr3_nt: TGCAGTGCTAGCGGGACAGACTCCTACGAGCAGTACTTC
v_call: TRBV12-3/TRBV12-4; j_call: TRBJ2-3; clone_size: -; d_call: -; cdr3_aa: CASRPAGPDTQYF; cdr3_nt: TGTGCCAGCAGACCCGCGGGTCCAGATACGCAGTATTTT
v_call: TRBV7-3; j_call: TRBJ2-2; clone_size: many; d_call: -; cdr3_aa: CASSLDYTGELFF; cdr3_nt: TGTGCCAGCAGCTTAGATTACACCGGGGAGCTGTTTTTT
v_call: TRBV20-1; j_call: TRBJ2-3; clone_size: few; d_call: -; cdr3_aa: CSARAYTLSDTQYF; cdr3_nt: TGCAGTGCTAGAGCCTACACCCTCTCAGATACGCAGTATTTT
v_call: TRBV6-5; j_call: TRBJ1-1; clone_size: -; d_call: TRBD1; cdr3_aa: CASSYHRDSSMNTEAFF; cdr3_nt: TGTGCCAGCAGTTACCACCGGGACAGCAGCATGAACACTGAAGCTTTCTTT
v_call: TRBV11-2; j_call: TRBJ2-3; clone_size: -; d_call: TRBD2; cdr3_aa: CASSSGGLAGTDTQYF; cdr3_nt: TGTGCCAGCAGCTCGGGGGGACTAGCGGGCACAGATACGCAGTATTTT
v_call: TRBV6-5; j_call: TRBJ2-5; clone_size: many; d_call: TRBD2; cdr3_aa: CASSYPSGEGTETQYF; cdr3_nt: TGTGCCAGCAGTTACCCTAGTGGGGAGGGAACAGAGACCCAGTACTTC
v_call: TRBV6-1; j_call: TRBJ2-4; clone_size: -; d_call: TRBD2; cdr3_aa: CASFKRGGGARYF; cdr3_nt: TGTGCCAGCTTTAAGAGGGGCGGGGGGGCAAGATACTTC
v_call: TRBV11-2; j_call: TRBJ2-5; clone_size: -; d_call: TRBD2; cdr3_aa: CASSLVAGGFQYF; cdr3_nt: TGTGCCAGCAGCTTAGTTGCGGGAGGTTTCCAGTACTTC